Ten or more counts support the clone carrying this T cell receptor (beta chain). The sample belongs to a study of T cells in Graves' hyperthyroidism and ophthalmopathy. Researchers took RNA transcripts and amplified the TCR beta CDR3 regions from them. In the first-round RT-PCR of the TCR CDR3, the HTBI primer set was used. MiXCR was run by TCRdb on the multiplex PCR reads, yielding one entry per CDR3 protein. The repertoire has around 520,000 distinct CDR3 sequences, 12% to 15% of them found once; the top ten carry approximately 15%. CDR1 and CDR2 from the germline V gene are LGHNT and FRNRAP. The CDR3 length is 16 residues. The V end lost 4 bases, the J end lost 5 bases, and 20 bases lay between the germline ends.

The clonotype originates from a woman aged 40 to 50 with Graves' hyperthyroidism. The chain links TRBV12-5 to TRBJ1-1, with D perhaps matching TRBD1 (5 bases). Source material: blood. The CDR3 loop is CASGSQGTARPTEAFF. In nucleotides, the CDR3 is TGTGCTAGTGGTTCCCAGGGTACGGCACGCCCAACTGAAGCTTTCTTT.